The 14 T cell receptor beta chains given below trace back to one sample, sequenced in a study of CD8 T cells in ankylosing spondylitis. TCRdb re-called the 5' RACE reads with MiXCR, one entry per CDR3 protein. The data show 120,000 or so distinct CDR3 sequences, 12% to 15% seen once. The sequenced sample consisted of blood, either unsorted or a sorted T cell fraction (not recorded which). The receptors were gathered from a female donor with ankylosing spondylitis or in good health (not recorded which).

This clonotype showed up just a few times. The gene calls are TRBV20-1 and TRBJ2-1; perhaps TRBD1 as D (6 bases). Between the trimmed V and J ends, which lost 4 bases and 0 bases, there was a span of 25 bases. This CDR3 has 19 amino acids. In germline, CDR1 is DFQATT, CDR2 SNEGSKA (reference sequence). The CDR3 spells CSANPGRRVGASSYNEQFF. The CDR3 DNA is TGCAGTGCTAATCCAGGCCGAAGAGTGGGGGCGAGCTCCTACAATGAGCAGTTCTTC.

The sample holds a few counts of this clonotype. The chain combines TRBV12-3 or TRBV12-4 with TRBJ1-2; D gene ambiguous. This CDR3 is built from 13 residues. With 3 bases removed from V and 12 bases from J, the gap between germline ends came to 17 bases. The CDR3 DNA sequence: TGTGCCAGCAGTTTGGGCAGGACCGTCACAGACACCTTC. It encodes CASSLGRTVTDTF.

This clonotype appeared many times. This chain joins TRBV20-1 and TRBJ1-2, with D possibly TRBD1 on 6 matching bases. V was trimmed by 0 bases and J by 2 bases, leaving 10 bases between them. The CDR3 runs 14 residues. CDR1 and CDR2 (germline): DFQATT, SNEGSKA (reference sequence). The CDR3 DNA is TGCAGTGCTAGAGATACAGGGACCAACTATGGCTACACCTTC. Protein product: CSARDTGTNYGYTF.

The gene calls are TRBV4-1 and TRBJ1-1; 12 positions agree with TRBD1. The CDR3 has 16 amino acids. CDR1 is MGHRA, CDR2 YSYEKL, per germline. V shed 3 bases, J shed 5 bases, and the junction held 7 bases outside the gene matches. CDR3 DNA: TGCGCCAGCAGCCACCGGGACAGGGGGCGAGAGACTGAAGCTTTCTTT. Its translation: CASSHRDRGRETEAFF.

This clonotype was seen only a few times. The chain carries TRBV12-3 or TRBV12-4 and TRBJ2-7; D unresolved. The CDR3 spans 13 residues. With 4 bases removed from V and 7 bases from J, the gap between germline ends came to 14 bases. The CDR3 sequence: CASSSRLDLEQYF. The CDR3 DNA reads as TGTGCCAGCAGTTCTCGACTGGATTTAGAGCAGTACTTC.

This clonotype was seen a handful of times. J is TRBJ2-5 and V is TRBV12-3 or TRBV12-4; TRBD1 is a possible D gene (6 bases). The CDR3 covers 13 residues. Trimming took off 5 bases at V and 5 bases at J, with 12 bases between the two ends. The CDR3: CASSPTGWETQYF. The CDR3 DNA follows: TGTGCCAGCAGTCCAACAGGGTGGGAGACCCAGTACTTC.

This clonotype was observed at least ten times. This rearrangement joins TRBV6-1 to TRBJ2-1; maybe TRBD1 (5 bases). This CDR3 comprises 14 residues. The germline CDR1 and CDR2 sequences are MNHNS and SASEGT. The V end was cut by 5 bases, the J end by 1 base, with 9 bases between. The CDR3 DNA reads TGTGCCAGCAGTCAGGGTGGGTCCTACAATGAGCAGTTCTTC. Encoded protein: CASSQGGSYNEQFF.

The chain carries TRBV12-3 or TRBV12-4 and TRBJ2-1; 13 positions match TRBD2. The CDR3 runs to 15 residues. V shed 6 bases and J 8 bases; nucleotides not matched to a gene: 7. DNA for the CDR3: TGTGCCAGCAGGCCGGGACTAGCGGGAATCTATGAGCAGTTCTTC. This gives the protein CASRPGLAGIYEQFF.

There are a few counts of this clonotype. CDR3 nucleotides: TGCGCCAGCAGTCGGACTAGCGGGAGAGAGCGGGCGAGCTCCTACAATGAGCAGTTCTTC. This translates into CASSRTSGRERASSYNEQFF. The J gene is TRBJ2-1, the V gene TRBV5-1; 13 bases map to TRBD2. V shed 5 bases and J 0 bases; nucleotides not matched to a gene: 14. Germline CDR1 and CDR2: SGHRS and YFSETQ. This CDR3 is built from 20 residues.

This clonotype has more than one count but fewer than ten. V gene TRBV5-1 combines with J gene TRBJ2-1, with 10 bases lining up with TRBD2. With V trimmed by 1 base and J by 4 bases, 5 bases remained unmatched. Germline CDR1 is SGHRS and CDR2 is YFSETQ. The CDR3 runs to 16 residues. The CDR3 loop is CASSLSASGGYNEQFF. CDR3 DNA: TGCGCCAGCAGCTTGTCGGCTAGCGGGGGTTACAATGAGCAGTTCTTC.

This clonotype came up a few times. The chain is built from TRBV5-1 and TRBJ1-6; D gene uncertain. There are 14 residues in the CDR3. CDR1 SGHRS and CDR2 YFSETQ come from the germline V gene. Trimming removed 3 bases at V and 6 bases at J, with 10 bases between. CDR3 bases: TGCGCCAGCAGCTCCGGTCATTCTAATTCACCCCTCCACTTT. This gives the protein CASSSGHSNSPLHF.

V is TRBV6-2 or TRBV6-3 and J is TRBJ2-7; D is uncertain. Germline V gives CDR1 MNHEY, CDR2 SVGEGT. The length of the CDR3 is 14 residues. V gave up 5 bases and J gave up 1 base, with 12 bases separating them. The CDR3 region has the DNA TGTGCCAGCAGTCGTGGCCAGGATTCCTACGAGCAGTACTTC. This encodes CASSRGQDSYEQYF.

At least ten counts were recorded for this clonotype. The J gene is TRBJ2-2, the V gene TRBV7-2; 10 nucleotides line up with TRBD2. Germline CDR1 and CDR2: SGHTA and FQGNSA. With V trimmed by 5 bases and J by 3 bases, 6 bases remained unmatched. CDR3 length: 16 amino acids. In DNA, the CDR3 is TGTGCCAGCAGCCCTAGGACTAGCGGTCACACCGGGGAGCTGTTTTTT. Amino acid sequence: CASSPRTSGHTGELFF.

This clonotype has ten or more counts. This chain links TRBV29-1 with TRBJ1-2, with a tentative D call TRBD1 (5 bases). Germline CDR1 reads SQVTM; CDR2 reads ANQGSEA. The CDR3 is 13 residues long. V lost 6 bases and J lost 5, with 16 bases in between. The CDR3 bases are TGCAGCGTCCGAGCGGAGGGGAATTATGGCTACACCTTC. It codes for CSVRAEGNYGYTF.